In this sample, the clone carrying this T cell receptor (beta chain) turned up a few times. The data were taken from a study of PD-1 blockade in classical Hodgkin lymphoma. About the research overall: With a 2-week interval, patients received intravenous nivolumab at 3 mg/kg.

Each patient experienced a relapse that followed autologous stem cell transplantation, and brentuximab vedotin exposure varied. Magnetic negative selection purified CD4+ T cells from thawed PBMCs. The CDR3 totals 15 residues. Per the germline V gene, CDR1 is SGHVS and CDR2 is FQNEAQ. The V and J ends lost 2 bases and 4 bases, in that order; junction bases with no gene match: 2. The protocol was immunoSEQ multiplex PCR, while the TCRdb copy is restricted to in-frame clones and leaves out a portion. The data contain about 12,000 clones, 70% to 85% of them singletons. Sequences were derived from CD4+ T cells from blood, sampled at baseline. The TCR originated in a human donor with classical Hodgkin lymphoma. This sequence joins TRBV7-8 and TRBJ2-2; 9 positions agree with TRBD2. Here the CDR3 reads CASSLQRGATGELFF. The CDR3 DNA sequence: TGTGCCAGCAGCTTACAGCGGGGGGCCACCGGGGAGCTGTTTTTT.